The text below deals with one T cell receptor (beta chain). This entry is derived from a study of cytomegalovirus exposure and HLA in healthy donors. Across the whole study: A prior analysis found about 110 million unique TCR beta sequences from approximately 190 million T cells.

The CDR3 has 14 amino acids. Germline assignment: CDR1 MNHEY and CDR2 SVGAGI. V shed 2 bases, J shed 0 bases, and the junction held 1 base outside the gene matches. In the PCR, 60 Vbeta and 13 Jbeta primers were used. TCRdb's table, derived via immunoSEQ multiplex PCR, lists solely in-frame clones and lacks some. The sample lists roughly 100,000 clones; approximately 80% were seen once. The source of this sequence is a woman in her forties in good health and CMV-seronegative. J is TRBJ2-7 and V is TRBV6-5; TRBD1 matches 7 bases. The sequenced sample consisted of PBMCs. DNA of the CDR3: TGTGCCAGCAGTTACGGGGACAGCTCCTACGAGCAGTACTTC. Translated: CASSYGDSSYEQYF.